One sample yielded the 7 T cell receptor beta chains listed below, sequenced in a study of blood T cell repertoires in COVID-19 (dated by TCRdb to the early 2020s). Library preparation was by the immunoSEQ multiplex PCR assay. As stored in TCRdb, this immuneACCESS dataset retains in-frame rearrangements with V and J assigned. A fraction of the clones does not appear; measured against another copy, unresolved V genes explain less than half of the discrepancy, and the remainder lacks a known reason. This sample comprises roughly 160,000 clones, 86% of them detected only once. Of the sample, 0.99% falls within the top ten clones. The sequencing sample was made of peripheral blood. The receptors originated from a man aged 18 to 35 with acute or convalescent COVID-19.

The gene calls are TRBV27 and TRBJ1-2, with TRBD1 identical over 10 bases. The germline V gene has CDR1 MNHEY and CDR2 SMNVEV (reference sequence). Trimming took 2 bases from V and 8 from J; bases not matched to a gene: 2. This CDR3 spans 13 amino acids. CDR3 in DNA: TGTGCCAGCAGTTTAGGGACAGGGGACGGCTACACCTTC. Translation: CASSLGTGDGYTF.

The table lists this clone with a few counts. The V call is TRBV10-3, the J call TRBJ2-7; a weak D match, TRBD1 (6 bases). The V gene lost 5 bases and the J gene lost 3 bases, with 11 bases spanning the gap. CDR3 length equals 13 residues. CDR1 is ENHRY, CDR2 SYGVKD, per germline. The DNA of the CDR3 is TGTGCCATCAGTAGGGACAACGGCTACGAGCAGTACGTC. It yields the protein CAISRDNGYEQYV.

This chain joins TRBV7-2 and TRBJ1-1; 7 bases align to TRBD1. Trimming cost V 2 bases and J 7 bases; bases outside gene matches: 16. Germline assignment: CDR1 SGHTA and CDR2 FQGNSA. This CDR3 has 17 residues. The CDR3 DNA is TGTGCCAGCAGCTTACGTGTGGGGACAGTGGGTGGCCTTGAAGCTTTCTTT. This sequence encodes CASSLRVGTVGGLEAFF.

As DNA, the CDR3 is TGTGCCAGCAGCCCAGACAGGGGCCCCTATGGCTACACCTTC. This gives the protein CASSPDRGPYGYTF. The rearrangement uses TRBV11-2 and TRBJ1-2, with 8 bases that match TRBD1. Germline loops: CDR1 SGHAT, CDR2 FQNNGV. V lost 5 bases, J lost 4 bases, and 6 bases stayed unmatched. This CDR3 is 14 amino acids long.

The chain is built from TRBV7-9 and TRBJ2-7; 7 bases are shared with TRBD1. CDR1 and CDR2 from the germline V gene are SEHNR and FQNEAQ (reference sequence). The CDR3 is made up of 12 amino acids. The V and J ends lost 5 bases and 6 bases, in that order; junction bases with no gene match: 4. The chain's CDR3 is CASSGNRGEQYF. CDR3 bases: TGTGCCAGCAGCGGCAACAGGGGCGAGCAGTACTTC.

This sequence joins TRBV5-1 and TRBJ2-1, with D perhaps matching TRBD2 (7 bases). This CDR3 has 15 amino acids. V was trimmed by 1 base and J by 7 bases, leaving 15 bases between them. Germline V gene lookup returns CDR1 SGHRS and CDR2 YFSETQ. The CDR3 reads CASSLFSGGGNEQFF. The DNA for the CDR3 is TGCGCCAGCAGCTTGTTTTCGGGGGGCGGGAATGAGCAGTTCTTC.

This clone was seen once. This chain joins TRBV4-1 and TRBJ1-6, with D unresolved. The CDR3 is 15 residues long. Germline V gene data show CDR1 as MGHRA and CDR2 as YSYEKL. Trimming removed 0 bases from V and 4 bases from J, with 7 bases in between. The DNA for the CDR3 is TGCGCCAGCAGCCAAGATCGGAGTTATAATTCACCCCTCCACTTT. Amino acid sequence: CASSQDRSYNSPLHF.